The source of this T cell receptor (beta chain) is a study of CXCR3-negative and CXCR3-positive naive CD8 T cells. Naive CD8+ T cells showed a CD45RO-CCR7+CD27+CD95- phenotype. Notes on the study in general: TRBV-TRBJ usage was alike in naive CXCR3-negative and CXCR3-positive cells but differed in memory cells. More hydrophobic TRB CDR3s occurred in CXCR3-positive than in CXCR3-negative naive cells. It was found that naive subsets had comparable surface CD5, and TCR strength was inferred from TRB CDR3 properties. Most assays used freshly isolated PBMCs, as cryopreservation partially reduced CXCR3.

The study made its TRB cDNA libraries by 5' RACE, adding UMI labels. TCRdb re-called the 5' RACE reads and shows each CDR3 protein once, DNA omitted. The specimen's table records 84,000 or so distinct CDR3 sequences. The CDR3 loop spans 16 amino acids. CDR1 and CDR2 from the germline V gene are LNHNV and YYDKDF (reference sequence). In regard to this clonotype: The target antigen is unknown.

This TCR was recovered from a human donor in good health. Some clones in this sample may be carry-over from other donors' samples. The specimen was naive CXCR3+ CD8+ T cells from blood. Subset here: CD45RO-CCR7+CD27+CD95- naive CD8+ T cells expressing CXCR3 (TNR3+). The chain combines TRBV15 with TRBJ2-7; TCRdb's D call, TRBD2, is unchecked because there is no DNA. CDR3 sequence reads: CATSRDRASDPYEQYF. Complete variable domain (other parts from reference TRBV15 and TRBJ2-7): DAMVIQNPRYQVTQFGKPVTLSCSQTLNHNVMYWYQQKSSQAPKLLFHYYDKDFNNEADTPDNFQSRRPNTSFCFLDIRSPGLGDTAMYLCATSRDRASDPYEQYFGPGTRLTVT.